A single sample is the source of the 17 T cell receptor beta chains below, sequenced in a study of blood T cell repertoires in COVID-19. The table came from immunoSEQ multiplex PCR; TCRdb's copy has only in-frame clones and leaves some out. This table holds approximately 150,000 clones, more than 75% found once. Sequenced sample: peripheral blood. These receptors were taken from a human donor in a cohort sampled during active COVID-19.

The rearrangement links TRBV7-2 to TRBJ2-7; perhaps TRBD1 as D (6 bases). V lost 5 bases, J lost 6 bases, and 17 bases lay in between. The germline V gene encodes CDR1 SGHTA and CDR2 FQGNSA. The CDR3 consists of 14 residues. The CDR3 DNA is TGTGCCAGCAGCCCGGAAACAGGGTTCGGCGAGCAGTACTTC. Amino acid sequence: CASSPETGFGEQYF.

V and J are TRBV5-4 and TRBJ2-7; the match to TRBD1 covers 9 bases. Germline CDR1 and CDR2: SGHNT and YYREEE (reference sequence). CDR3 length: 14 amino acids. The V segment lost 3 bases and the J segment 5 bases; nucleotides outside the gene matches: 6. The chain's CDR3 is CASSYGDRENEQYF. The CDR3 DNA is TGTGCCAGCAGCTATGGGGACAGGGAGAACGAGCAGTACTTC.

In DNA form, the CDR3 reads TGTGCCAGCGCCCCCAGGGTGTCCTATAATTCACCCCTCCACTTT. As protein: CASAPRVSYNSPLHF. The V and J genes are TRBV2 and TRBJ1-6; TRBD1 is a possible D gene (5 bases). V was clipped by 8 bases and J by 1 base, with 12 bases between them. The CDR3 totals 15 residues. Looked up from germline, CDR1 is SNHLY and CDR2 is FYNNEI.

The V and J genes are TRBV6-1 and TRBJ1-6; D possibly corresponds to TRBD1 (6 bases). The CDR3 is made up of 18 amino acids. The V gene's germline CDR1 is MNHNS and CDR2 SASEGT. V dropped 0 bases and J dropped 9 bases, with 21 bases sitting between them. CDR3 loop: CASSEAQGQWGMGSPLHF. CDR3 nucleotides: TGTGCCAGCAGTGAAGCCCAGGGGCAGTGGGGTATGGGTTCACCCCTCCACTTT.

This clone was recorded only once. The chain recombines TRBV19 with TRBJ1-2, with 8 bases identical to TRBD1. The CDR3 totals 14 residues. The trim removed 6 bases at V and 4 bases at J, leaving 7 bases unmatched. Looked up from germline, CDR1 is LNHDA and CDR2 is SQIVND (reference sequence). CDR3 in DNA: TGTGCCAGTAGCCCCGGGACAGGTTCCTATGGCTACACCTTC. Its protein product is CASSPGTGSYGYTF.

This clone showed up just a few times. This chain connects TRBV27 to TRBJ1-5; weak D call: TRBD1 (6 bases). CDR3 length: 14 residues. The germline gives CDR1 MNHEY, CDR2 SMNVEV (reference sequence). Between the trimmed V and J ends, which lost 5 bases and 9 bases, there was a span of 17 bases. This chain's CDR3 is CASSSLDRQGPQHF. The CDR3 DNA follows: TGTGCCAGCAGTAGCTTAGACAGGCAGGGGCCCCAGCATTTT.

This chain connects TRBV19 to TRBJ1-5; 7 bases map to TRBD1. This CDR3 spans 17 amino acids. The germline gives CDR1 LNHDA, CDR2 SQIVND (reference sequence). After removal of 3 bases from V and 1 base from J, the junction contained 9 bases not matched to a gene. Written as DNA, the CDR3 is TGTGCCAGTAGTATCCCCACAGGGGAAGTAAGCAATCAGCCCCAGCATTTT. Translation gives CASSIPTGEVSNQPQHF.

J is TRBJ1-1 and V is TRBV7-2, with 7 bases matching TRBD1. Per the germline V gene, CDR1 is SGHTA and CDR2 is FQGNSA. V trimming: 5 bases; J trimming: 5 bases; junction bases outside the gene matches: 11. This CDR3 has 15 residues. CDR3 coding DNA: TGTGCCAGCAGCCCCAACACAGGGGTTGGTACTGAAGCTTTCTTT. Translation gives CASSPNTGVGTEAFF.

The J gene is TRBJ2-1, the V gene TRBV7-3, with 8 nucleotides matching TRBD1. The CDR3 is 18 residues long. CDR1 is SGHTA and CDR2 is FQGTGA in the germline V gene. The V gene end was trimmed by 5 bases and the J gene end by 1 base; junction bases not matched to a gene: 13. The CDR3 sequence: CASSPNGGQAESYNEQFF. The CDR3, as DNA: TGTGCCAGCAGCCCTAACGGGGGACAGGCAGAATCCTACAATGAGCAGTTCTTC.

This chain uses TRBV15 with TRBJ2-1; 10 positions agree with TRBD2. This CDR3 has 16 residues. CDR1 LNHNV and CDR2 YYDKDF come from the germline V gene (reference sequence). Trimming at V came to 5 bases and at J to 2 bases, leaving 6 bases not matched to a gene. The CDR3 DNA is TGTGCCACCAGCGAGAGACTAGCGGGCACCTACAATGAGCAGTTCTTC. Translating it yields CATSERLAGTYNEQFF.

The chain employs TRBV6-1 and TRBJ2-2; 11 bases agree with TRBD1. The V segment lost 2 bases and the J segment 5 bases; nucleotides outside the gene matches: 4. CDR1 and CDR2 (germline): MNHNS, SASEGT. The CDR3 sequence is 16 residues long. The CDR3 DNA follows: TGTGCCAGCAGTGAAATTGGACAGGGGGCGACCGGGGAGCTGTTTTTT. Its protein is CASSEIGQGATGELFF.

The chain links TRBV20-1 to TRBJ2-7; D remains unclear. V lost 5 bases to trimming and J lost 5 bases, with 10 bases between them. The germline CDR1 and CDR2 sequences are DFQATT and SNEGSKA (reference sequence). This CDR3 is 11 amino acids long. CDR3 DNA sequence: TGCAGTGCTCATCTGAACAACGAGCAGTACTTC. Protein product: CSAHLNNEQYF.

J is TRBJ2-7 and V is TRBV6-4; a possible D gene is TRBD1 (5 bases). This CDR3 contains 12 residues. V was shortened by 6 bases and J by 2 bases, with 8 bases between the two germline ends. Per the germline V gene, CDR1 is MRHNA and CDR2 is SNTAGT. CDR3 sequence: CASRGRTYEQYF. As DNA, the CDR3 is TGTGCCAGCAGGGGGCGAACCTACGAGCAGTACTTC.

This clone was seen a handful of times. V gene TRBV7-8 combines with J gene TRBJ1-5; possibly TRBD1 for D (6 bases). V was clipped by 5 bases and J by 3 bases, with 11 bases between them. Germline CDR1 and CDR2: SGHVS and FQNEAQ. The CDR3 has 14 residues. The CDR3 protein is CASSPRDINQPQHF. DNA of the CDR3: TGTGCCAGCAGCCCCAGGGACATCAATCAGCCCCAGCATTTT.

In regard to this clone: Relative to the germline gene, one junction end is altered; a read error may explain this. The genes are TRBV5-1 and TRBJ2-2; D is perhaps TRBD2 (5 bases). The CDR3 runs to 14 residues. Germline CDR1 and CDR2: SGHRS and YFSETQ. The CDR3 DNA reads as TGCGCCAGCAGCCCGCGTTGGGAACACCGGGGAGCTGTTTTT. The encoded protein is CASSPRWEHRGAVF.

There are many counts of this clone. This chain links TRBV5-6 with TRBJ1-1; possible D gene TRBD1, 5 bases. The CDR3 sequence is 14 residues long. Germline V gene sequence: CDR1 SGHDT, CDR2 YYEEEE. Trimming cost V 1 base and J 1 base, with 8 bases left between them. CDR3 amino acids: CASSLWGENTEAFF. CDR3 DNA sequence: TGTGCCAGCAGCTTGTGGGGGGAGAACACTGAAGCTTTCTTT.

CDR3 DNA sequence: TGTGCCAGCAGCCAAGTTAGCGGGATCAACACAGATACGCAGTATTTT. Translated, it gives CASSQVSGINTDTQYF. The chain is built from TRBV11-2 and TRBJ2-3; 8 bases agree with TRBD2. J gave up 2 bases and V 5 bases, and 9 bases lay outside the gene matches. This CDR3 is 16 amino acids long. CDR1 is SGHAT, CDR2 FQNNGV, per germline.